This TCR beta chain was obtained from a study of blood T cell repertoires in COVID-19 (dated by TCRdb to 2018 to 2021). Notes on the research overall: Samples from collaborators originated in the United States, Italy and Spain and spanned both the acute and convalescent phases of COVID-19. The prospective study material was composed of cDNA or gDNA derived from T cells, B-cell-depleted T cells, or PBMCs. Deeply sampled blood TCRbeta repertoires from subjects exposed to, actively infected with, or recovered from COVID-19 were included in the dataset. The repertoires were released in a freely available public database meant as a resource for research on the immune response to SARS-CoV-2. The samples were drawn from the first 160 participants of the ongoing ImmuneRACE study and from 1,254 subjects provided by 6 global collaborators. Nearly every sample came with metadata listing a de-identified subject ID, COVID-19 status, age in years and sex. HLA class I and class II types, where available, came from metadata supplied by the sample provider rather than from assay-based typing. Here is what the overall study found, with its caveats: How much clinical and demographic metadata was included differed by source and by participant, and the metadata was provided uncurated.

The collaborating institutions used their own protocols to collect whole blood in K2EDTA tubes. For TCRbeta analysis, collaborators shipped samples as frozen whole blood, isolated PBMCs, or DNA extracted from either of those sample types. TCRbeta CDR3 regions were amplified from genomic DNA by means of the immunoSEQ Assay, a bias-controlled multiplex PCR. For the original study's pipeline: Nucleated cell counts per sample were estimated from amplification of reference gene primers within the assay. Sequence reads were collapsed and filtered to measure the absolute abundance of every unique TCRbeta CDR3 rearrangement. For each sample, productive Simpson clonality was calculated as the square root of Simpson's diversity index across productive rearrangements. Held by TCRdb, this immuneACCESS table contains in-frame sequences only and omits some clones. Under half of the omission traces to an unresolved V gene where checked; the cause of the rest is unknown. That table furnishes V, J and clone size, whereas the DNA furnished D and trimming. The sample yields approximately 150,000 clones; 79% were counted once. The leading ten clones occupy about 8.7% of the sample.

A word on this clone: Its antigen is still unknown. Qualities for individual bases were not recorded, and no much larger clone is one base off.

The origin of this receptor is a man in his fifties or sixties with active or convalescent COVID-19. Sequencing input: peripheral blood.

CDR3 reads: CASSPRWAYTEAFF. The bases read TGTGCCAGTAGTCCCAGATGGGCCTACACTGAAGCTTTCTTT. The chain joins TRBV19 to TRBJ1-1; no D segment can be confidently identified. From the cysteine up to the phenylalanine, the CDR3 has a length of 14 residues. Left in the record is the CDR3 DNA by itself, 42 bases read in frame from the first base. The trim is 5 bases for V and 3 bases for J, with a gap of 13 bases between the germline ends. The germline V gene (reference sequence) sets CDR1 to LNHDA and CDR2 to SQIVND.